This T cell receptor beta chain was sequenced in a study of type 1 regulatory T cells. On the study more broadly: T-allo10 is a Tr1-enriched, alloantigen-specific CD4 T cell product made in vitro. Study-wide results and caveats: Compared with non-type 1 regulatory T cells, type 1 regulatory T cells showed a more restricted TCR repertoire.

TCRdb itself ran the reads through MiXCR, one entry per CDR3 protein. In the table there are about 62,000 distinct CDR3 sequences, over 50% of which are singletons. About this clonotype: Its cognate antigen is unknown. The junction differs from germline at one of its ends, possibly a read error.

There are 12 residues in the CDR3. Germline CDR1 reads GTSNPN; CDR2 reads SVGIG (reference sequence). The origin of this receptor is a human donor in good health. This sequence joins TRBV30 and TRBJ2-7; D may be TRBD1 or TRBD2 (5 bases each). Sequences were obtained from cultured non-Tr1 T cells, either the whole culture or a sorted T cell fraction (not recorded which). The CDR3 bases are TGTGCCTGGAATGGGGGAATGGCAGCGGCTAACTTC. Translating it yields CAWNGGMAAANF.